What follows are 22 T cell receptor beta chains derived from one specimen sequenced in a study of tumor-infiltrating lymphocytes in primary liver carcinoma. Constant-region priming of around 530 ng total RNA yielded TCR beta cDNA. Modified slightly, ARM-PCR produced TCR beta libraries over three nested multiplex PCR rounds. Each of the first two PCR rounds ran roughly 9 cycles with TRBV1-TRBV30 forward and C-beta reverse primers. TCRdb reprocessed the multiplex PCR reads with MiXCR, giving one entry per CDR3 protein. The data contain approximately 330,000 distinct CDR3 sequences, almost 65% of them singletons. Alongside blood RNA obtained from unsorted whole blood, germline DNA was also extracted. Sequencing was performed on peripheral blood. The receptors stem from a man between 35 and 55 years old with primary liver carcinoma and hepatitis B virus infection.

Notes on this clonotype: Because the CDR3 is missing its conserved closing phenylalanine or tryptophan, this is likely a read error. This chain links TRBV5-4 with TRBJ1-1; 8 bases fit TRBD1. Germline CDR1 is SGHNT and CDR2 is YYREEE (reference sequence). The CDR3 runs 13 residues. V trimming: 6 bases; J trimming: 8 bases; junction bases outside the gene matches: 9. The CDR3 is CASNAAGGAEAFL. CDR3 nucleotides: TGTGCCAGCAATGCAGCAGGGGGCGCGGAAGCTTTCCTT.

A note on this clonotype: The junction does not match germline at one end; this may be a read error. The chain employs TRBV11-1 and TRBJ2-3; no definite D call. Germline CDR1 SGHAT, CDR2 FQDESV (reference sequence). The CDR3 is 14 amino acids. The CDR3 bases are TGTGCCTGCAGCCCGGTCCGAGGCTCAGATACGCAGTATTTT. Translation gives CACSPVRGSDTQYF. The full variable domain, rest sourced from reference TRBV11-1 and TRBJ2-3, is EAEVAQSPRYKITEKSQAVAFWCDPISGHATLYWYRQILGQGPELLVQFQDESVVDDSQLPKDRFSAERLKGVDSTLKIQPAELGDSAMYLCACSPVRGSDTQYFGPGTRLTVL.

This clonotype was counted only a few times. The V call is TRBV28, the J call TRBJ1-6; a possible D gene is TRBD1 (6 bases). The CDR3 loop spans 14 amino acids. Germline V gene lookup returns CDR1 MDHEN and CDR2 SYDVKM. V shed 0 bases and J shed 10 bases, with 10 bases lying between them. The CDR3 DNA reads TGTGCCAGCAGTTTATGGCAGGGGCGGTCACCCCTCCACTTT. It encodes CASSLWQGRSPLHF.

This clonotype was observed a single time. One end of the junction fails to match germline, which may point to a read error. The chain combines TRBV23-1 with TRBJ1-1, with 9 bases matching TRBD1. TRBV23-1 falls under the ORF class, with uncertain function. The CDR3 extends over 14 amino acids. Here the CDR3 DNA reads TGCACCAGCAGTCAAAAGACAGGGGGGACTGAAGCTTTCTTT. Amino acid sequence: CTSSQKTGGTEAFF.

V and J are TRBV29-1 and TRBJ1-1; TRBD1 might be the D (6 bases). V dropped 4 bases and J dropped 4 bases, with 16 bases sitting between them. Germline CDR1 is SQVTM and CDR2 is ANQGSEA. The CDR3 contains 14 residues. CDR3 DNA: TGCAGCGTTGCGGGGGGCGCATCGGGCACTGAAGCTTTCTTT. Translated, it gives CSVAGGASGTEAFF.

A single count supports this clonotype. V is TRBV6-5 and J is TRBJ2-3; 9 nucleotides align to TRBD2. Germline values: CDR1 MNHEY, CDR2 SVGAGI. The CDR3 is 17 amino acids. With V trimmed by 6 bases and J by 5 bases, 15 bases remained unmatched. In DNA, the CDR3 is TGTGCCAGCAGGGGAGTAGCGGGAGACTTAAAAGGAGATACGCAGTATTTT. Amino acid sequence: CASRGVAGDLKGDTQYF.

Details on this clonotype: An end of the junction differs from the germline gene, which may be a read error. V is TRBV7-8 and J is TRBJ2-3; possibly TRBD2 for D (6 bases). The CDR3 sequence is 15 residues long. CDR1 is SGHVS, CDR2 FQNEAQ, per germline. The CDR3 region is CAGSPGAGSGDTQYF. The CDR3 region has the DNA TGTGCCGGCAGCCCAGGTGCGGGATCGGGGGATACACAGTATTTT.

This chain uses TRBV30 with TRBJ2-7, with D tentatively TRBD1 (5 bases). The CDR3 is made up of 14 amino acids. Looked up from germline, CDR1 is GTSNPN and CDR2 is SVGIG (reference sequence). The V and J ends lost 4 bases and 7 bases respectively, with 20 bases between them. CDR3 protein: CAWKPRAFSWEQYF. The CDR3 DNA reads TGTGCCTGGAAGCCCAGGGCCTTTTCGTGGGAGCAGTACTTC.

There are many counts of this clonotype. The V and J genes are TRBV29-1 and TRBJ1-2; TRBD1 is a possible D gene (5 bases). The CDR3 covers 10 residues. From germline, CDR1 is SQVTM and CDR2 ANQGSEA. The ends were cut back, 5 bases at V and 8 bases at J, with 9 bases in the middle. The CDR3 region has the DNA TGCAGCGTTTTGGAGGGGGGCTACACCTTC. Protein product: CSVLEGGYTF. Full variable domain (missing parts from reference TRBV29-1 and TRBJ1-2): SAVISQKPSRDICQRGTSLTIQCQVDSQVTMMFWYRQQPGQSLTLIATANQGSEATYESGFVIDKFPISRPNLTFSTLTVSNMSPEDSSIYLCSVLEGGYTFGSGTRLTVV.

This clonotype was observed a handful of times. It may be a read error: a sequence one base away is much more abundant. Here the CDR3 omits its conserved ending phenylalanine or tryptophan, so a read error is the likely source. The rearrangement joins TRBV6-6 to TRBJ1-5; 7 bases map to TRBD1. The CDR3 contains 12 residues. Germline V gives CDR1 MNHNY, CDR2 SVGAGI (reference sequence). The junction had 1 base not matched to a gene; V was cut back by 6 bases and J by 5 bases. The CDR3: CASRTGDQPQHS. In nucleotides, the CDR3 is TGTGCCAGCAGAACAGGGGATCAGCCCCAGCATTCT.

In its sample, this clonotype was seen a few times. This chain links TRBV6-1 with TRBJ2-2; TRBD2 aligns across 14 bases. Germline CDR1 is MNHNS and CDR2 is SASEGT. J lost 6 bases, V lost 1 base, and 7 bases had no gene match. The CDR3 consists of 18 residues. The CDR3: CASSEGLAGGPNPGELFF. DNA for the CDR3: TGTGCCAGCAGTGAAGGACTAGCGGGAGGGCCTAACCCCGGGGAGCTGTTTTTT.

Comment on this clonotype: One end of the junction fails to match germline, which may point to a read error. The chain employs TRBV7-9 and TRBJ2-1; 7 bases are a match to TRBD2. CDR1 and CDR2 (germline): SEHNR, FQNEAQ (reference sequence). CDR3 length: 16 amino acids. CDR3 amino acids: CASSLVGLRSYNEQFF. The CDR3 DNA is TGTGCCAGTAGCTTAGTGGGACTACGCTCCTACAATGAGCAGTTCTTC.

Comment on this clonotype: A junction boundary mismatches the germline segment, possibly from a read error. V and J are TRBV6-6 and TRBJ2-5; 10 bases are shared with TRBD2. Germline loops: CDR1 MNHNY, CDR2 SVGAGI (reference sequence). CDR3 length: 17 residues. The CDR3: CASSYLSASGSTENQYF. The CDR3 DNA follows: TGTGCCAGCAGTTATTTATCGGCTAGCGGGAGTACGGAGAACCAGTACTTC.

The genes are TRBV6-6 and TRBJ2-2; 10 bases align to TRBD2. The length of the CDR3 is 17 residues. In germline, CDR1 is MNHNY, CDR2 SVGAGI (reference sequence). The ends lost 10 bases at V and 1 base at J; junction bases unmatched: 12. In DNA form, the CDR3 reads TGTGCCACTTACTCGGCTAGCGGGAGCGTGAACACCGGGGAGCTGTTTTTT. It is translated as CATYSASGSVNTGELFF.

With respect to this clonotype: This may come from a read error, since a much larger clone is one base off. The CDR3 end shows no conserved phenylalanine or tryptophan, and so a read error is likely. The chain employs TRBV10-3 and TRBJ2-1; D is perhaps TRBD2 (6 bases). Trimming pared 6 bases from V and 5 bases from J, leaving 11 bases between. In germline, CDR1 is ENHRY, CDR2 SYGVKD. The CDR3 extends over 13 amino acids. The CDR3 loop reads CAISGLPDNEQFL. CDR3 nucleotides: TGTGCCATCAGCGGACTACCCGACAATGAGCAGTTCCTC.

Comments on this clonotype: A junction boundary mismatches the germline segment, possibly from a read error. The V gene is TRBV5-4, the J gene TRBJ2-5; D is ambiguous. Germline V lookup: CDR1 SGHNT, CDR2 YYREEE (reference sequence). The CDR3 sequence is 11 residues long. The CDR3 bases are TGTACCAGCAGCTTTTCAGAGACCCAGTACTTC. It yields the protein CTSSFSETQYF.

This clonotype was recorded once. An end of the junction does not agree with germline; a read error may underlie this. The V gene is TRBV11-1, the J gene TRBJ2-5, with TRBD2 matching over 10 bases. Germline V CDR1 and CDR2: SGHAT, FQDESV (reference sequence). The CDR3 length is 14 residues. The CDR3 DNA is TGTGCTAGCAGCGTAGCGGGAGGAAGAGAGACCCAGTGCTTC. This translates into CASSVAGGRETQCF.

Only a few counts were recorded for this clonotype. CDR3 in DNA: TGTGCCACCAGTGATGGGTTTACTAGCGGGCGGTACAATGAGCAGTTCTTC. This sequence encodes CATSDGFTSGRYNEQFF. This chain joins TRBV24-1 and TRBJ2-1; 9 nucleotides align to TRBD2. Germline V CDR1 and CDR2: KGHDR, SFDVKD. The CDR3 spans 17 residues. J was trimmed by 4 bases and V by 3 bases; bases with no gene match: 9.

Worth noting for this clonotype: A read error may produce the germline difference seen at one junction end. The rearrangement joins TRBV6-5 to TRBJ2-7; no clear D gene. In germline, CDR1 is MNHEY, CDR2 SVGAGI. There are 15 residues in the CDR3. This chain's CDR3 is CVSSFSFAVEHVQYF. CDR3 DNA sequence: TGTGTCAGCAGTTTCTCGTTCGCGGTGGAGCACGTGCAGTACTTC.

DNA for the CDR3: TGTGCCAGCGGTGGTATTGGGGGCGAGCAGTACTTC. Protein product: CASGGIGGEQYF. The rearrangement joins TRBV9 to TRBJ2-7; D is possibly TRBD1 or TRBD2 (5 bases each). Germline loops: CDR1 SGDLS, CDR2 YYNGEE. CDR3 length: 12 residues. V shed 7 bases and J shed 6 bases, with 14 bases lying between them.

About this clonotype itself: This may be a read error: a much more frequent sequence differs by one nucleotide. In DNA form, the CDR3 reads TGTGCCAGCAGTTACTTGGGGACAGAAAATAATTCACCCCTCCACTTT. This codes for CASSYLGTENNSPLHF. The rearrangement joins TRBV6-5 to TRBJ1-6; 7 bases are a match to TRBD1. This CDR3 is built from 16 residues. The germline V gene has CDR1 MNHEY and CDR2 SVGAGI. V shed 1 base, J shed 5 bases, and the junction held 5 bases outside the gene matches.

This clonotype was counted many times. In DNA, the CDR3 is TGTGCCAGCACTCCGTTTAGCGGGGAGACCCAGTACTTC. It specifies CASTPFSGETQYF. The chain links TRBV6-1 to TRBJ2-5; 7 bases agree with TRBD2. CDR1 is MNHNS and CDR2 is SASEGT in the germline V gene. The CDR3 is 13 residues long. With 7 bases clipped from V and 5 bases from J, the junction kept 7 bases outside the gene matches.